Listed below are T cell receptor beta chains from one sample, sequenced in a study of cytomegalovirus exposure and HLA in healthy donors. Sequencing was performed with immunoSEQ multiplex PCR; in TCRdb, only in-frame clones are kept and a portion is missing. In the table there are about 120,000 clones, 74% of which are singletons. What was sequenced was PBMCs. The receptor set was obtained from a woman between 35 and 50 years old in good health and CMV-seropositive. The CDR3 runs from the conserved cysteine through the conserved F or W. Fields, in order: J gene, CDR3 length, V gene, clone size, D gene, CDR3 DNA, CDR3 protein. A D gene is named only where the DNA matches it firmly. A clone size is listed for some rows: how often the clone was seen (once, few, many), or a class if it is expanded.

>TRBJ2-7|14|TRBV18|.|.
TGTGCCAGCTCACCACTGCAACGGAGCTACGAGCAGTACTTC
CASSPLQRSYEQYF
>TRBJ1-1|17|TRBV7-9|few|TRBD1
TGTGCCAGCAGCTTAAGGCAGTCAGACAGGGCGAACACTGAAGCTTTCTTT
CASSLRQSDRANTEAFF
>TRBJ2-1|16|TRBV9|.|TRBD1
TGTGCCAGCAGCGTTTCCGGGACAGGGTATTCGAATGAGCAGTTCTTC
CASSVSGTGYSNEQFF
>TRBJ1-4|16|TRBV4-1|few|TRBD1
TGCGCCAGCAGCCTAGAACAGGGGATTGCTAATGAAAAACTGTTTTTT
CASSLEQGIANEKLFF
>TRBJ2-1|20|TRBV5-1|.|TRBD2
TGCGCCAGCAGCTCTCCCTTTCTGACTAGCGGGCCTAGCTCCTACAATGAGCAGTTCTTC
CASSSPFLTSGPSSYNEQFF
>TRBJ1-2|13|TRBV14|.|.
TGTGCCAGCAGCCCAGCGGGACACTATGGCTACACCTTC
CASSPAGHYGYTF
>TRBJ2-5|12|TRBV2|once|TRBD2
TGTGCCAGCAATGCGGGAGTGGAGACCCAGTACTTC
CASNAGVETQYF
>TRBJ1-5|17|TRBV7-6|.|TRBD1
TGTGCCAGCAGCTTAGGAGCAGGGGGCCTCGGCAATCAGCCCCAGCATTTT
CASSLGAGGLGNQPQHF
>TRBJ1-6|14|TRBV28|.|TRBD1
TGTGCCAGCGGAACGACAGGGAGGAATTCACCCCTCCACTTT
CASGTTGRNSPLHF
>TRBJ2-7|14|TRBV6-5|.|.
TGTGCCAGCAGTTACGCCCGGGGGTCCTACGAGCAGTACTTC
CASSYARGSYEQYF
>TRBJ1-6|15|TRBV6-5|few|.
TGTGCCAGCAGCTCGCGAGACGGGAGTAATTCACCCCTCCACTTT
CASSSRDGSNSPLHF
>TRBJ2-7|18|TRBV7-9|.|TRBD2
TGTGCCAGCAGCTCCCTTCGGGCTAGCGGGGAAAAGATAGGCGAGCAGTACTTC
CASSSLRASGEKIGEQYF
>TRBJ1-2|15|TRBV4-2|.|.
TGTGCCAGCAGCCACAAACAGGATGACGGCTATGGCTACACCTTC
CASSHKQDDGYGYTF
>TRBJ2-5|15|TRBV18|once|.
TGTGCCAGCTCACCGAGGGGACATCCACAAGAGACCCAGTACTTC
CASSPRGHPQETQYF
>TRBJ1-1|13|TRBV5-1|.|.
TGCGCCAGCCGGGGGGACAAGAACACTGAAGCTTTCTTT
CASRGDKNTEAFF
>TRBJ2-5|14|TRBV30|few|TRBD2
TGTGCCTGGAGTGTACCGGGGGGGCGAGAGACCCAGTACTTC
CAWSVPGGRETQYF
>TRBJ2-3|18|TRBV2|.|TRBD2
TGTGCCAGCAGCGCGCGGTGGACTAGCGGGGCCAACACAGATACGCAGTATTTT
CASSARWTSGANTDTQYF